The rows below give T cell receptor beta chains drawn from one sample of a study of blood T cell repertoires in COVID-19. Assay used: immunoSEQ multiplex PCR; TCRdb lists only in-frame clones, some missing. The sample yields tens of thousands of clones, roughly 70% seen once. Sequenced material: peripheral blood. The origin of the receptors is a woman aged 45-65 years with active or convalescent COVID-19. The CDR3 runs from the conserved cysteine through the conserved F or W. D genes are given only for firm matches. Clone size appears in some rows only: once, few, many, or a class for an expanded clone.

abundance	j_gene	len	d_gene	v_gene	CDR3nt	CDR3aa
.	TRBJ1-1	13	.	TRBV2	TGTGCCAGCAGCTTAGACCGGGGGGCTGAAGCTTTCTTT	CASSLDRGAEAFF
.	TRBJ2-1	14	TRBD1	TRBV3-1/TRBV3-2	TGTGCCAGCAGCCAAGGGGACAGGGGGCAACGGAGGTTCTTC	CASSQGDRGQRRFF
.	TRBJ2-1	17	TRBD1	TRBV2	TGTGCCAGCTCAACCGGCTACTGGACAGGGGAAGACAATGAGCAGTTCTTC	CASSTGYWTGEDNEQFF
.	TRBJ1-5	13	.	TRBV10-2	TGCGCCAGCAGTGAGGTTCTGGACGGGGTCCAGCATTTT	CASSEVLDGVQHF
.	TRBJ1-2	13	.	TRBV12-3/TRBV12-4	TGTGCCAGCAGTTTACAGGGGCTCTATGGCTACACCTTC	CASSLQGLYGYTF
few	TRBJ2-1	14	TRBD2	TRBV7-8	TGTGCCAGCAGCTTGAGACTAGCGAGGAATGAGCAGTTCTTC	CASSLRLARNEQFF
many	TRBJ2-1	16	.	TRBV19	TGTGCCAGTAGTATAGATCAGGATTTTTCCTACAATGAGCAGTTCTTC	CASSIDQDFSYNEQFF
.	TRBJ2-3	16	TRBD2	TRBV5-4	TGTGCCAGCAGCTTGGATTTGAGCGGGACGACAGATACGCAGTATTTT	CASSLDLSGTTDTQYF
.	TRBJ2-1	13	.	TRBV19	TGTGCCAGTAGTCCCCCCCCTCGGAATGAGCAGTTCTTC	CASSPPPRNEQFF
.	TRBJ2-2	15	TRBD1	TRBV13	TGTGCCAGCAGGAGGGGGCTACCGAACACCGGGGAGCTGTTTTTT	CASRRGLPNTGELFF
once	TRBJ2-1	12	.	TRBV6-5	TGTGCCAGCTATAACTCCTACAATGAGCAGTTCTTC	CASYNSYNEQFF
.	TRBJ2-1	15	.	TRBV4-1	TGCGCCAGCAGCCAACTCGGGACTTTCTACAATGAGCAGTTCTTC	CASSQLGTFYNEQFF
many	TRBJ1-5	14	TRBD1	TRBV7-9	TGTGCCAGCAGCCCCGGCGCAGGGGGGCAGCCCCAGCATTTT	CASSPGAGGQPQHF
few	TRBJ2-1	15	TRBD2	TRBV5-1	TGCGCCAGCAGCCTCCTAGCGGGCTCCTACAATGAGCAGTTCTTC	CASSLLAGSYNEQFF
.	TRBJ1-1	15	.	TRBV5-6	TGTGCCAGCAGCTTACAACAGGGCATGAACACTGAAGCTTTCTTT	CASSLQQGMNTEAFF
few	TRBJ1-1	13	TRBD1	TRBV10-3	TGTGCCATCAGCGCCGGACAGGGGACTGAAGCTTTCTTT	CAISAGQGTEAFF
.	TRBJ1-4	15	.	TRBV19	TGTGCCAGTAGTATCCGCACAGGGCTCAGTGAAAAACTGTTTTTT	CASSIRTGLSEKLFF
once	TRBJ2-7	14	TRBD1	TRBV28	TGTGCCAGCAGTTTAAACGGGGCAGGGGGCGAGCAGTACTTC	CASSLNGAGGEQYF
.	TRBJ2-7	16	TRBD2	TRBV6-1	TGTGCCAGCAGTGGCAGACCCGGGACTAGCGGGTACGAGCAGTACTTC	CASSGRPGTSGYEQYF
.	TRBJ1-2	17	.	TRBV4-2	TGTGCCAGCAGCCAAGGGGCCCAGGGGATTGGGAACTATGGCTACACCTTC	CASSQGAQGIGNYGYTF
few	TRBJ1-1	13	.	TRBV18	TGTGCCAGCTCACCAGGGCAAAACACTGAAGCTTTCTTT	CASSPGQNTEAFF
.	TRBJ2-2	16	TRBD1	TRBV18	TGTGCCAGCTCACCTCGGACAGGCTCGAACACCGGGGAGCTGTTTTTT	CASSPRTGSNTGELFF
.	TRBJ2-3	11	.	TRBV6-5	TGTGCCAGCAGTTATCTCGGGACGCAGTATTTT	CASSYLGTQYF
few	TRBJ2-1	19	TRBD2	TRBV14	TGTGCCAGCAGCCAAGAAAGGAGACTAGCGGGAGGGAAATTCAATGAGCAGTTCTTC	CASSQERRLAGGKFNEQFF
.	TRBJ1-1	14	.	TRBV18	TGTGCCAGCTCACCAGTACGACGAGGCACTGAAGCTTTCTTT	CASSPVRRGTEAFF
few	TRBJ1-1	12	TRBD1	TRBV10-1	TGCGCCAGCAGTGACGGGACAGCTGAAGCTTTCTTT	CASSDGTAEAFF
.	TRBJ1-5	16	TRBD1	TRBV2	TGTGCCAGCACCCTAAGACAGGGACATAGCAATCAGCCCCAGCATTTT	CASTLRQGHSNQPQHF
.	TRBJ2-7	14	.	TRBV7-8	TGTGCCAGCAGCGCCCTAATCGGGAGCTACGAGCAGTACTTC	CASSALIGSYEQYF
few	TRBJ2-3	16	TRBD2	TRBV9	TGTGCCAGCAGCGTAGAACGGGAGGCCCTCACAGATACGCAGTATTTT	CASSVEREALTDTQYF
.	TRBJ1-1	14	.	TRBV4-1	TGCGCCAGCAGTATCTCAGGGCCCAACACTGAAGCTTTCTTT	CASSISGPNTEAFF
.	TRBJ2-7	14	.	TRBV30	TGTGCCTGGAGTAAGGAAGGGAGCTCCTACGAGCAGTACTTC	CAWSKEGSSYEQYF
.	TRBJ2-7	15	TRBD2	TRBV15	TGTGCCACCAGCCAACCCGGACTAGCGGGAGACAAGCAGTACTTC	CATSQPGLAGDKQYF
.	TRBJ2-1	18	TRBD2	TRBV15	TGTGCCACCAGCAGCCACGGGGGTGGGGGGGTGTCCTACAATGAGCAGTTCTTC	CATSSHGGGGVSYNEQFF
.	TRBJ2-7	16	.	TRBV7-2	TGTGCCAGCAGCTTAGTTCCAGGACCCGGGGGGCACGAGCAGTACTTC	CASSLVPGPGGHEQYF
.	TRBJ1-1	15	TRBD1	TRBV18	TGTGCCAGCTCACCCCTACAGGGGATGAACACTGAAGCTTTCTTT	CASSPLQGMNTEAFF
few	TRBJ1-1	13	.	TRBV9	TGTGCCAGCAGCGTAACAACCAACACTGAAGCTTTCTTT	CASSVTTNTEAFF
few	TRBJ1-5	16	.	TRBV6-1	TGTGCCAGCAGTGAAGGGCTCAGGGGATGGAATCAGCCCCAGCATTTT	CASSEGLRGWNQPQHF
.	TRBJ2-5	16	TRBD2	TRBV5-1	TGCGCCAGCAGCTTGGTATTGGGGGAGGGCCAGGAGACCCAGTACTTC	CASSLVLGEGQETQYF
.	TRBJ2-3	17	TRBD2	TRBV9	TGTGCCAGCAGCGTTGCGAGTAGCGGGTTAGACACAGATACGCAGTATTTT	CASSVASSGLDTDTQYF
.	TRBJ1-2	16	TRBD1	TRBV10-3	TGTGCCATCAGTGAGCCGGGACAGGGGGCTCGGTATGGCTACACCTTC	CAISEPGQGARYGYTF
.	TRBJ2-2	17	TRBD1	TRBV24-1	TGTGCCACCAGTGATTTCCGAGGGGGCTCTCACACCGGGGAGCTGTTTTTT	CATSDFRGGSHTGELFF
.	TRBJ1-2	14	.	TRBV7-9	TGTGCCAGCAGCTTAGATGGAGGAAACTATGGCTACACCTTC	CASSLDGGNYGYTF
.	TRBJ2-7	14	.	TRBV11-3	TGTGCCAGCAGCTTAGACGGGAGCTCCTACGAGCAGTACTTC	CASSLDGSSYEQYF
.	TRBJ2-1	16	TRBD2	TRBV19	TGTGCCAGTAGTTCTCAAGGCGGGAGCTCCTACAATGAGCAGTTCTTC	CASSSQGGSSYNEQFF
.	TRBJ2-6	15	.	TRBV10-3	TGTGCCATCAGTGGGGGCGGGGCCGGGGCCAACGTCCTGACTTTC	CAISGGGAGANVLTF
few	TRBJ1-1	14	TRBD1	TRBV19	TGTGCCAGTAGCGACGGACAGGGTAGGGTGGAAGCTTTCTTT	CASSDGQGRVEAFF
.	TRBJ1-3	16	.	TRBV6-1	TGTGCCAGCAGTGAACATACGGGGGTATCTGGAAACACCATATATTTT	CASSEHTGVSGNTIYF
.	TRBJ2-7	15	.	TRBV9	TGTGCCAGCAGCGAGGGGACTCCCCGTTTGAGCGAGCAGTACTTC	CASSEGTPRLSEQYF
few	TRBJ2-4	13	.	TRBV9	TGTGCCAGCAGCGTAGTCCCGGGAAACATTCAGTACTTC	CASSVVPGNIQYF
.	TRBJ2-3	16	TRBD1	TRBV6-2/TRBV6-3	TGTGCCAGCAGTTACTCGAGCGGACAGGGAACAGATACGCAGTATTTT	CASSYSSGQGTDTQYF
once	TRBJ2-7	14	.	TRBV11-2	TGTGCCAGCAGCTGGGGACACGGCGGATACGAGCAGTACTTC	CASSWGHGGYEQYF
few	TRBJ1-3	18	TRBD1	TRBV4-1	TGCGCCAGCAGCCAAGTGGGCCGGGACAGGGGGACAGGAAACACCATATATTTT	CASSQVGRDRGTGNTIYF
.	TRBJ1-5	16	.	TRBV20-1	TGCAGTGCTAGTGCGTCGGGGGGGACGAGCAATCAGCCCCAGCATTTT	CSASASGGTSNQPQHF